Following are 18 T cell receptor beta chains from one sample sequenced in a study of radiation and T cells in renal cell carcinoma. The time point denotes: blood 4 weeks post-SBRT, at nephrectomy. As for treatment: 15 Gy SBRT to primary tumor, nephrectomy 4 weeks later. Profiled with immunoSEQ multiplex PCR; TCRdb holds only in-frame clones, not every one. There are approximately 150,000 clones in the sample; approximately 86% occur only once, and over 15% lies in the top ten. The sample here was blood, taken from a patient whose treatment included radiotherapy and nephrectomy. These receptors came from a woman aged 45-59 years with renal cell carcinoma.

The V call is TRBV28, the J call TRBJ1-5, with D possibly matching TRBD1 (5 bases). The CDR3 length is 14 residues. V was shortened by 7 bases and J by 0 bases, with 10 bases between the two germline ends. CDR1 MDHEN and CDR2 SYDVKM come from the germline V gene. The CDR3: CASTGTVSNQPQHF. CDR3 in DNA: TGTGCCAGCACTGGGACGGTTAGCAATCAGCCCCAGCATTTT.

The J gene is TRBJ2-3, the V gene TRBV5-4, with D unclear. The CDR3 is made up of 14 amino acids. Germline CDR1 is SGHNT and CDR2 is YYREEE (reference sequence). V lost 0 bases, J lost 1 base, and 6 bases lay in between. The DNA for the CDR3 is TGTGCCAGCAGCTTGGCGAGCGGCACAGATACGCAGTATTTT. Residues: CASSLASGTDTQYF.

The CDR3 nucleotides read TGTGCCAGCAGTTTAGAGCGGGAGGGCACCGGGGAGCTGTTTTTT. Translating it yields CASSLEREGTGELFF. This sequence joins TRBV27 and TRBJ2-2; 10 nucleotides line up with TRBD2. The CDR3 extends over 15 amino acids. Germline V gene data show CDR1 as MNHEY and CDR2 as SMNVEV (reference sequence). J was trimmed by 4 bases and V by 2 bases; bases with no gene match: 1.

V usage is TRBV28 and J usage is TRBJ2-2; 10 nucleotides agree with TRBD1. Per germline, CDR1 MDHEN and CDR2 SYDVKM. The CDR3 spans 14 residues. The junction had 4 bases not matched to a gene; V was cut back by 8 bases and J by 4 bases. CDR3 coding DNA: TGTGCCAGCCGGGACAGGGGAACCACCGGGGAGCTGTTTTTT. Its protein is CASRDRGTTGELFF. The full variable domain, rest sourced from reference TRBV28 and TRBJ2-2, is DVKVTQSSRYLVKRTGEKVFLECVQDMDHENMFWYRQDPGLGLRLIYFSYDVKMKEKGDIPEGYSVSREKKERFSLILESASTNQTSMYLCASRDRGTTGELFFGEGSRLTVL.

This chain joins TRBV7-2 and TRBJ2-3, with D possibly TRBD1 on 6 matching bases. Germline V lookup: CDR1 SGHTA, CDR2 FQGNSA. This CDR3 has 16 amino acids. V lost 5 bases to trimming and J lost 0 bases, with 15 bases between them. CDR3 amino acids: CASSLRGKTSTDTQYF. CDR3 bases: TGTGCCAGCAGCCTCAGGGGCAAAACTAGCACAGATACGCAGTATTTT.

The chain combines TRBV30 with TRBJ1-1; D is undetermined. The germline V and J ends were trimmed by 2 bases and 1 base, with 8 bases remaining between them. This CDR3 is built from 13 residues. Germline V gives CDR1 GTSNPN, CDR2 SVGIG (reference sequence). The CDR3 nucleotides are TGTGCCTGGAGTCAGAACAGGAACACTGAAGCTTTCTTT. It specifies CAWSQNRNTEAFF.

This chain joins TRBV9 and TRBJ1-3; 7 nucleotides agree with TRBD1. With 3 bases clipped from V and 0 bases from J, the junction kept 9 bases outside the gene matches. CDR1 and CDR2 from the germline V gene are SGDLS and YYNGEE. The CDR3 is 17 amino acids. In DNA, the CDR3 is TGTGCCAGCAGCGCCTTGACAGGGCCCTACTCTGGAAACACCATATATTTT. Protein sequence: CASSALTGPYSGNTIYF.

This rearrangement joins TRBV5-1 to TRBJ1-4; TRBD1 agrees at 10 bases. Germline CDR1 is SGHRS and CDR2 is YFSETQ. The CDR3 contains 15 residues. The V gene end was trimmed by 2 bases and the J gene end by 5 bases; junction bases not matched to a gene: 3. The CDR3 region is CASSLWDRGNEKLFF. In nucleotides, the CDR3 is TGCGCCAGCAGCTTATGGGACAGGGGAAATGAAAAACTGTTTTTT.

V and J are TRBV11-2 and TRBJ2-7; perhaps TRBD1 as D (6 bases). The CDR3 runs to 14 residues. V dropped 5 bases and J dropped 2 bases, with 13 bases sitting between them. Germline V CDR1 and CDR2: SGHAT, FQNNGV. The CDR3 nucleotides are TGTGCCAGCAGCGCGGACAGTTACGCCTACGAGCAGTACTTC. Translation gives CASSADSYAYEQYF.

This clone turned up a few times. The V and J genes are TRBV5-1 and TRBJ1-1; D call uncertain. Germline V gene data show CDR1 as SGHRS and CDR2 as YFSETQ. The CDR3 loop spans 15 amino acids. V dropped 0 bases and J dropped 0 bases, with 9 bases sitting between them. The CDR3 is CASSLVPGMNTEAFF. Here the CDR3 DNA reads TGCGCCAGCAGCTTGGTACCCGGGATGAACACTGAAGCTTTCTTT.

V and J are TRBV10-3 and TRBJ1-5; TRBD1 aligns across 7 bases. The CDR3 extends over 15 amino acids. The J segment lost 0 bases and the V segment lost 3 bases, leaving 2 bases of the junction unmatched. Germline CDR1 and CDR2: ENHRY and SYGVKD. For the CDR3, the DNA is TGTGCCATCAGTGATACAGGGGCTAGCAATCAGCCCCAGCATTTT. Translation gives CAISDTGASNQPQHF.

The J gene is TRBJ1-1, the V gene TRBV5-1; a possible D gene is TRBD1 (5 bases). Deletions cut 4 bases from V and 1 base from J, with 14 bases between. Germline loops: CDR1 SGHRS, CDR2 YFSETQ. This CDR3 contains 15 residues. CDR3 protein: CASSLGTFTNTEAFF. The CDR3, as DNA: TGCGCCAGCAGCCTCGGGACCTTTACGAACACTGAAGCTTTCTTT. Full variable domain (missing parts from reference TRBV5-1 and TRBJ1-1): KAGVTQTPRYLIKTRGQQVTLSCSPISGHRSVSWYQQTPGQGLQFLFEYFSETQRNKGNFPGRFSGRQFSNSRSEMNVSTLELGDSALYLCASSLGTFTNTEAFFGQGTRLTVV.

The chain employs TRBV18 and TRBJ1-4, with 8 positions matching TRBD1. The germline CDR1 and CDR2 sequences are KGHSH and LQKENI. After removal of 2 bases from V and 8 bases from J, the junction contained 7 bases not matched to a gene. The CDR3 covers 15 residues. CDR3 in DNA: TGTGCCAGCTCACCAGGGGCGGCAGGGGGCGAAAAACTGTTTTTT. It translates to CASSPGAAGGEKLFF.

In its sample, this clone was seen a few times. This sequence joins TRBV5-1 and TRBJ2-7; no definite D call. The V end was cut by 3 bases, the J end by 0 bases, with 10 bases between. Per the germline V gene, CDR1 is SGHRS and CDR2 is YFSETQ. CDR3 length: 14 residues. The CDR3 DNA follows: TGCGCCAGCAGCTCCCCGGGCAGCTCCTACGAGCAGTACTTC. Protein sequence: CASSSPGSSYEQYF.

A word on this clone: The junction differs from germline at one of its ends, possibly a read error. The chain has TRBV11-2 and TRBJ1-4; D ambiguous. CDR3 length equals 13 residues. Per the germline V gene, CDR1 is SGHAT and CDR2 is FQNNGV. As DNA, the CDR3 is TGTGCCAGCAGCTTAGAGGGGAATGGAAAACTGTTTTTT. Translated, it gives CASSLEGNGKLFF.

The CDR3 DNA reads TGTGCCAGCAGTAGGACAGCCTACAATGAGCAGTTCTTC. Amino acid sequence: CASSRTAYNEQFF. This chain joins TRBV6-5 and TRBJ2-1; D possibly corresponds to TRBD1 (6 bases). V was pared by 5 bases and J by 2 bases, with 7 bases between. The CDR3 is made up of 13 amino acids. Germline V gene data show CDR1 as MNHEY and CDR2 as SVGAGI.

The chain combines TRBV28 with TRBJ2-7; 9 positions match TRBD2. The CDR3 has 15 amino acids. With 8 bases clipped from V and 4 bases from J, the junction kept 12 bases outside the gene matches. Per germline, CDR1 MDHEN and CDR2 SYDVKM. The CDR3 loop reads CASATPSGGRYEQYF. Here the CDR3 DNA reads TGTGCCAGCGCTACCCCCAGCGGGGGGCGTTACGAGCAGTACTTC.

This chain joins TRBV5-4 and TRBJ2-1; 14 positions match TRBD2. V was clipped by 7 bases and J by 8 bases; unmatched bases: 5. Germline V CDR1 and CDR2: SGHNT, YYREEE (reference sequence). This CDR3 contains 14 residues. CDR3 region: CASSGTSGSYEQFF. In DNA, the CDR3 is TGTGCCAGCTCCGGGACTAGCGGGAGCTATGAGCAGTTCTTC.